Below are 24 T cell receptor beta chains sequenced from a single sample in a study of blood T cell repertoires in COVID-19. Measured with immunoSEQ multiplex PCR; TCRdb has only the in-frame clones, and not every one. Among a few hundred thousand clones listed, roughly 90% were seen once. What was sequenced was peripheral blood. These receptors all stem from a woman in her thirties or forties who had recovered from COVID-19.

The rearrangement joins TRBV13 to TRBJ2-7, with TRBD1 matching over 11 bases. Trimming removed 5 bases from V and 4 bases from J; junction bases left unmatched: 7. There are 15 residues in the CDR3. The germline V gene encodes CDR1 PRHDT and CDR2 FYEKMQ (reference sequence). This chain's CDR3 is CASSGPGQGVYEQYF. CDR3 DNA: TGTGCCAGCAGCGGACCGGGACAGGGGGTGTACGAGCAGTACTTC.

This clone was counted a few times. The DNA of the CDR3 is TGTGCCAGCAGCTTGGGAGGGCCGGGGGAGCAGTACTTC. It codes for CASSLGGPGEQYF. The chain carries TRBV5-6 and TRBJ2-7, with D tentatively TRBD2 (5 bases). Between the trimmed V and J ends, which lost 0 bases and 7 bases, there was a span of 11 bases. The CDR3 is 13 residues long. Germline CDR1 and CDR2: SGHDT and YYEEEE.

The chain couples TRBV13 to TRBJ1-1; no firm D call. V gave up 7 bases and J gave up 5 bases, with 11 bases separating them. Germline V gives CDR1 PRHDT, CDR2 FYEKMQ (reference sequence). The length of the CDR3 is 12 residues. The CDR3 nucleotides read TGTGCCAGCACCAGGCTTAGGACTGAAGCTTTCTTT. Translating it yields CASTRLRTEAFF.

This chain uses TRBV5-6 with TRBJ2-7, with TRBD2 identical over 11 bases. From germline, CDR1 is SGHDT and CDR2 YYEEEE. Germline trimming cut 7 bases from V and 2 bases from J; bases unmatched to any gene: 8. The CDR3 has 15 residues. For the CDR3, the DNA is TGTGCCAGCTCGACTAGCGGGGTTACCACCTACGAGCAGTACTTC. Amino acid sequence: CASSTSGVTTYEQYF.

The rearrangement links TRBV6-4 to TRBJ2-5; D might be TRBD1 (5 bases). The CDR3 contains 13 residues. The V gene lost 10 bases and the J gene lost 2 bases, with 14 bases spanning the gap. Germline values: CDR1 MRHNA, CDR2 SNTAGT. This chain's CDR3 is CAKKQACQETQYF. CDR3 DNA: TGTGCCAAGAAACAGGCCTGTCAAGAGACCCAGTACTTC.

The rearrangement links TRBV24-1 to TRBJ2-5, with 7 bases aligning to TRBD1. Germline V lookup: CDR1 KGHDR, CDR2 SFDVKD. The V and J ends lost 4 bases and 2 bases, in that order; junction bases with no gene match: 6. The CDR3 has 15 residues. The CDR3 loop reads CATSDTGTDQETQYF. The DNA of the CDR3 is TGTGCCACCAGTGACACCGGGACAGATCAAGAGACCCAGTACTTC.

The chain carries TRBV3-1 (or the pseudogene TRBV3-2) and TRBJ2-7; D uncertain. The CDR3 sequence is 13 residues long. Trimming removed 0 bases at V and 6 bases at J, with 9 bases between. Germline-derived CDR1 and CDR2 are LGHDT and YNNKEL (reference sequence). CDR3 DNA: TGTGCCAGCAGCCAAGATTCGGGTAGCGAGCAGTACTTC. It codes for CASSQDSGSEQYF.

The rearrangement joins TRBV7-8 to TRBJ2-5; D is undetermined. This CDR3 region has 14 residues. The V gene lost 1 base and the J gene lost 1 base, with 7 bases spanning the gap. Germline V gene data show CDR1 as SGHVS and CDR2 as FQNEAQ. This chain's CDR3 is CASSLGAPQETQYF. CDR3 nucleotide sequence: TGTGCCAGCAGCTTAGGGGCACCCCAAGAGACCCAGTACTTC.

This clone has just a few counts. This rearrangement joins TRBV14 to TRBJ1-5; D ambiguous. This CDR3 has 13 amino acids. Deletions cut 3 bases from V and 6 bases from J, with 9 bases between. Per the germline V gene, CDR1 is SGHDN and CDR2 is FVKESK. In DNA, the CDR3 is TGTGCCAGCAGCCAGGAGGAATTTCAGCCCCAGCATTTT. Its translation: CASSQEEFQPQHF. Full variable domain (rest looked up from reference TRBV14 and TRBJ1-5): EAGVTQFPSHSVIEKGQTVTLRCDPISGHDNLYWYRRVMGKEIKFLLHFVKESKQDESGMPNNRFLAERTGGTYSTLKVQPAELEDSGVYFCASSQEEFQPQHFGDGTRLSIL.

The rearrangement uses TRBV21-1 and TRBJ2-5; the table calls TRBD2, which could not be checked here. TRBV21-1 is deemed a pseudogene. This CDR3 has 16 amino acids. In nucleotides, the CDR3 is TGTGCCAGCAGCAAATTTCGGCTAGCGGATCAAGAGACCCAGTACTTC. This codes for CASSKFRLADQETQYF.

The chain employs TRBV6-2 or TRBV6-3 and TRBJ2-1; maybe TRBD2 (5 bases). The CDR3 runs 15 residues. V was clipped by 1 base and J by 3 bases, with 10 bases between them. The germline gives CDR1 MNHEY, CDR2 SVGEGT. CDR3 loop: CASSYLSGRYNEQFF. The CDR3 nucleotides read TGTGCCAGCAGTTACTTGAGCGGTCGCTACAATGAGCAGTTCTTC.

The genes are TRBV27 and TRBJ2-2; 12 bases agree with TRBD2. This CDR3 contains 17 residues. The germline V gene encodes CDR1 MNHEY and CDR2 SMNVEV (reference sequence). The junction had 7 bases not matched to a gene; V was cut back by 3 bases and J by 5 bases. The CDR3 is CASSFSSGRGWTGELFF. CDR3 nucleotide sequence: TGTGCCAGCAGTTTTTCTAGCGGGAGGGGGTGGACCGGGGAGCTGTTTTTT.

V usage is TRBV30 and J usage is TRBJ2-6, with 10 nucleotides matching TRBD1. The germline gives CDR1 GTSNPN, CDR2 SVGIG (reference sequence). This CDR3 spans 17 amino acids. The V segment lost 0 bases and the J segment 3 bases; nucleotides outside the gene matches: 5. CDR3: CAWSVQDRGYGANVLTF. DNA of the CDR3: TGTGCCTGGAGTGTACAGGACAGGGGGTATGGGGCCAACGTCCTGACTTTC.

The rearrangement links TRBV5-1 to TRBJ2-7; D possibly corresponds to TRBD1 (6 bases). With 0 bases removed from V and 4 bases from J, the gap between germline ends came to 8 bases. Germline CDR1 and CDR2: SGHRS and YFSETQ. The CDR3 runs 13 residues. Here the CDR3 reads CASSLAGTYEQYF. In DNA, the CDR3 is TGCGCCAGCAGCTTGGCCGGGACATACGAGCAGTACTTC.

This chain uses TRBV27 with TRBJ1-1; 9 bases line up with TRBD1. The germline gives CDR1 MNHEY, CDR2 SMNVEV (reference sequence). The CDR3 runs 17 residues. With 5 bases clipped from V and 0 bases from J, the junction kept 10 bases outside the gene matches. CDR3 loop: CASSGGTGFGMNTEAFF. The CDR3 region has the DNA TGTGCCAGCAGTGGCGGGACAGGGTTTGGGATGAACACTGAAGCTTTCTTT.

This clone was seen more than once but under ten times. The J gene is TRBJ1-5, the V gene TRBV28; D is possibly TRBD1 (6 bases). The CDR3 is 15 residues long. V was trimmed by 5 bases and J by 0 bases, leaving 11 bases between them. Germline CDR1 is MDHEN and CDR2 is SYDVKM. The DNA of the CDR3 is TGTGCCAGCAGTCTTCAGGGGACTAGCAATCAGCCCCAGCATTTT. This codes for CASSLQGTSNQPQHF.

The CDR3 nucleotides read TGCGCCAGCAGCTCAATTTCACAGGGGGCGGGCACCGGGGAGCTGTTTTTT. It translates to CASSSISQGAGTGELFF. J is TRBJ2-2 and V is TRBV5-1; 9 bases agree with TRBD1. Germline V lookup: CDR1 SGHRS, CDR2 YFSETQ. The V gene end was trimmed by 3 bases and the J gene end by 4 bases; junction bases not matched to a gene: 10. The CDR3 runs 17 residues.

This sequence joins TRBV10-3 and TRBJ1-5; D uncertain. The CDR3 contains 13 residues. Trimming cost V 11 bases and J 0 bases, with 11 bases left between them. Per germline, CDR1 ENHRY and CDR2 SYGVKD. CDR3 DNA sequence: TGTGCCTCCAATCGGGGTAGCAATCAGCCCCAGCATTTT. It codes for CASNRGSNQPQHF.

This clone was detected ten times or more. V usage is TRBV6-4 and J usage is TRBJ2-3; TRBD2 aligns across 8 bases. V trimming: 4 bases; J trimming: 3 bases; junction bases outside the gene matches: 3. The germline CDR1 and CDR2 sequences are MRHNA and SNTAGT. The CDR3 covers 14 residues. This chain's CDR3 is CASSVSGETDTQYF. The CDR3 DNA reads TGTGCCAGCAGTGTTAGCGGGGAGACAGATACGCAGTATTTT.

The rearrangement links TRBV5-1 to TRBJ2-2, with 14 bases aligning to TRBD2. V lost 0 bases to trimming and J lost 5 bases; unmatched junction nucleotides: 15. The germline CDR1 and CDR2 sequences are SGHRS and YFSETQ. This CDR3 contains 21 residues. CDR3: CASSLAYGDRGLAGVTGELFF. CDR3 coding DNA: TGCGCCAGCAGCTTGGCCTACGGGGACAGGGGACTAGCGGGAGTAACCGGGGAGCTGTTTTTT.

This clone was seen a few times. The V gene is TRBV28, the J gene TRBJ2-2, with D unresolved. Germline V gene data show CDR1 as MDHEN and CDR2 as SYDVKM. V was pared by 8 bases and J by 6 bases, with 10 bases between. This CDR3 spans 12 amino acids. DNA for the CDR3: TGTGCCAGCGGGCTCGGCCCCGGGGAGCTGTTTTTT. Translating gives CASGLGPGELFF. The full variable domain, with the rest looked up from reference TRBV28 and TRBJ2-2, is DVKVTQSSRYLVKRTGEKVFLECVQDMDHENMFWYRQDPGLGLRLIYFSYDVKMKEKGDIPEGYSVSREKKERFSLILESASTNQTSMYLCASGLGPGELFFGEGSRLTVL.

The chain employs TRBV20-1 and TRBJ2-1; the D is unclear. V was cut by 3 bases and J by 3 bases, with 9 bases left in between. Germline CDR1 reads DFQATT; CDR2 reads SNEGSKA (reference sequence). The CDR3 length is 13 residues. The CDR3: CSASLPNYNEQFF. The CDR3 bases are TGCAGTGCTAGTTTACCTAACTACAATGAGCAGTTCTTC.

The chain is built from TRBV3-1 (or the pseudogene TRBV3-2) and TRBJ2-5, with 11 bases matching TRBD2. This CDR3 region has 17 residues. V shed 0 bases and J 2 bases; nucleotides not matched to a gene: 5. Germline lookup yields CDR1 LGHDT and CDR2 YNNKEL (reference sequence). The CDR3 DNA sequence: TGTGCCAGCAGCCAAGAACTAGCGGGAGTGGGACAAGAGACCCAGTACTTC. Its translation: CASSQELAGVGQETQYF.

The chain recombines TRBV5-1 with TRBJ2-4, with 11 positions matching TRBD1. The CDR3 is made up of 18 amino acids. The V gene's germline CDR1 is SGHRS and CDR2 YFSETQ. V lost 1 base and J lost 0; bases outside the gene matches: 6. The CDR3 sequence is CASSLTGTGGIAKNIQYF. CDR3 in DNA: TGCGCCAGCAGCTTGACCGGGACAGGGGGAATAGCCAAAAACATTCAGTACTTC.